A selection of T cell receptor beta chains follows, all from one sample in a study of blood T cell repertoires in COVID-19. Profiling relied on immunoSEQ multiplex PCR, and the TCRdb table lists in-frame clones only, not all of them. Of approximately 210,000 clones listed, about 86% are singletons. What was sequenced was peripheral blood. Receptors originate from a woman in her 70s with acute or convalescent COVID-19. CDR3s include the opening cysteine and the closing phenylalanine or tryptophan. D genes are given only for firm matches. Clone size appears in some rows only: once, few, many, or a class for an expanded clone.

J | D | size | V | CDR3 | DNA
TRBJ1-5 | - | - | TRBV28 | CASSLGPRVGNQPQHF | TGTGCCAGCAGTTTGGGCCCGAGGGTCGGCAATCAGCCCCAGCATTTT
TRBJ1-1 | - | - | TRBV11-3 | CASSQSTVNTEAFF | TGTGCCAGCAGCCAAAGTACAGTAAACACTGAAGCTTTCTTT
TRBJ1-1 | - | - | TRBV5-1 | CASSLPSRGNTEAFF | TGCGCCAGCAGCTTGCCATCCCGGGGGAACACTGAAGCTTTCTTT
TRBJ2-7 | TRBD2 | - | TRBV3-1/TRBV3-2 | CASSPPGRTSGSPREQYF | TGTGCCAGCAGCCCCCCCGGGCGGACTAGCGGGAGTCCGAGAGAGCAGTACTTC
TRBJ2-2 | TRBD1 | - | TRBV11-2 | CASSLITGGPGELFF | TGTGCCAGCAGCCTAATAACAGGGGGCCCCGGGGAGCTGTTTTTT
TRBJ2-5 | - | - | TRBV15 | CATSRELAETQYF | TGTGCCACCAGCAGAGAACTAGCAGAGACCCAGTACTTC
TRBJ1-2 | - | - | TRBV5-8 | CASSQISRYGYTF | TGTGCCAGCAGCCAGATAAGTCGCTATGGCTACACCTTC
TRBJ2-1 | - | once | TRBV6-5 | CASSSTRYEQFF | TGTGCCAGCAGTTCGACTAGATATGAGCAGTTCTTC
TRBJ2-1 | - | - | TRBV3-1/TRBV3-2 | CASSHGTHYNEQFF | TGTGCCAGCAGCCATGGGACTCACTACAATGAGCAGTTCTTC
TRBJ2-7 | - | - | TRBV7-2 | CASSQAGFRTVYLSYEQYF | TGTGCCAGCAGCCAAGCCGGTTTTAGGACAGTTTACCTCTCCTACGAGCAGTACTTC
TRBJ1-2 | - | - | TRBV19 | CASSIPRGKYGYTF | TGTGCCAGTAGTATCCCCAGGGGAAAGTATGGCTACACCTTC
TRBJ1-3 | - | - | TRBV6-5 | CASSLTGNTIYF | TGTGCCAGCAGCCTTACTGGAAACACCATATATTTT
TRBJ2-1 | TRBD2 | few | TRBV7-2 | CASSQGRLAGALHNEQFF | TGTGCCAGCAGCCAAGGCCGACTAGCGGGGGCTCTTCACAATGAGCAGTTCTTC
TRBJ1-2 | - | - | TRBV6-5 | CASTAGLYGYTF | TGTGCCAGCACTGCGGGACTCTATGGCTACACCTTC
TRBJ2-3 | - | - | TRBV19 | CASGHRDTSTDTQYF | TGTGCCAGTGGCCACAGAGACACTAGCACAGATACGCAGTATTTT
TRBJ2-5 | - | - | TRBV14 | CASSQGPLTMKTQYF | TGTGCCAGCAGCCAGGGCCCTCTGACGATGAAGACCCAGTACTTC
TRBJ1-4 | - | - | TRBV5-1 | CASSFGSATNEKLFF | TGCGCCAGCAGCTTCGGGAGCGCAACTAATGAAAAACTGTTTTTT